What follows is one T cell receptor beta chain and its context. The antigen remains unidentified. Between the trimmed V and J ends, which lost 0 bases and 0 bases, there was a span of 9 bases. The CDR3 length is 16 residues. CDR1 is MNHEY, CDR2 SMNVEV, per germline (reference sequence). The source of the sample is a study of neurological immune-mediated disorders. General study findings and limits: HTLV-1-associated myelopathy ranked highest for TCR clonal expansion and multiple sclerosis lowest, beneath healthy controls. According to phylogenetic grouping, one related-CDR3 cluster, a possible signature, contained the repertoires of 18 of 34 multiple sclerosis patients.

cDNA synthesis was performed by 5'RACE with 10-nucleotide random UMIs. TCRdb redid the calling of the 5' RACE reads with MiXCR, one entry per CDR3 protein. The sample lists 60,000 to 85,000 distinct CDR3 sequences, roughly 4.5% occurring once. It was from 2 million PBMCs stored at -80 C that the unsorted libraries were obtained. The TCR sequence derives from a woman in her 70s with multiple sclerosis. The sample comprised PBMCs. The chain joins TRBV27 to TRBJ2-1; no clear D. The CDR3 region has the DNA TGTGCCAGCAGTTTATCACATGCGAGCTCCTACAATGAGCAGTTCTTC. As protein: CASSLSHASSYNEQFF.